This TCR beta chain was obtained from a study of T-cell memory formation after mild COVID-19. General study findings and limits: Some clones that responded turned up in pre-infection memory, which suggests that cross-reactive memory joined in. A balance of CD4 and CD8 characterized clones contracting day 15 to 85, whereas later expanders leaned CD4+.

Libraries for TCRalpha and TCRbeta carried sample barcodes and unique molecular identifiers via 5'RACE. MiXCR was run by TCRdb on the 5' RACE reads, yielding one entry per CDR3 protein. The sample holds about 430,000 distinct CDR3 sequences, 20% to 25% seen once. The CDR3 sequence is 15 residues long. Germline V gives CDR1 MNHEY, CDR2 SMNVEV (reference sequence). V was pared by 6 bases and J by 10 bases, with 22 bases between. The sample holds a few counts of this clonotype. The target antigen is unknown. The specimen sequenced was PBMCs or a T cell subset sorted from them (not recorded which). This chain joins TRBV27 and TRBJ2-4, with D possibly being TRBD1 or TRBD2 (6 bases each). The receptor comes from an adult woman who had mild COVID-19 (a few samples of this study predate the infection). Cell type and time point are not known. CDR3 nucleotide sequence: TGTGCCAGCAGCTTAGACTGGGGGGCGAGTGCAATTCAGTACTTC. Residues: CASSLDWGASAIQYF.